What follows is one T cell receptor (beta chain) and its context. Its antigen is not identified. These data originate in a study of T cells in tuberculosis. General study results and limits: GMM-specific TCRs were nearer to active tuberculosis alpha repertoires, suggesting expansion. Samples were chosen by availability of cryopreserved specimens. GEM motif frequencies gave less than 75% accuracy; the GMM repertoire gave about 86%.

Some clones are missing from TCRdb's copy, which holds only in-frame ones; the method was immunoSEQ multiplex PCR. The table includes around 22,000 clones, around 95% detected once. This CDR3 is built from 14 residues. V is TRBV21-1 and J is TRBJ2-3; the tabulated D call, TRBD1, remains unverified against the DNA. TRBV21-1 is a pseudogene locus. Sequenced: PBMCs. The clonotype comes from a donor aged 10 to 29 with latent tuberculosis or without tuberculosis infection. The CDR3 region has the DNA TGTGCCAGCAGCAGGCCCCTGGGCCCAGATACGCAGTATTTT. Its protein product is CASSRPLGPDTQYF.